These 8 T cell receptor beta chains were sequenced from one sample in a study of cytomegalovirus exposure and HLA in healthy donors. The PCR contained 60 Vbeta and 13 Jbeta primers. Clones were read by immunoSEQ multiplex PCR, and TCRdb kept only the in-frame ones, dropping some. The sample includes around 120,000 clones, over 65% seen only once; the top ten take approximately 10%. The material sequenced was PBMCs. The origin of the receptors is a woman in her 50s in good health and CMV-seropositive.

This clone appeared a few times. The J gene is TRBJ2-6, the V gene TRBV10-3; D unclear. Trimming took off 3 bases at V and 0 bases at J, with 12 bases between the two ends. This CDR3 region has 17 residues. CDR1 and CDR2 from the germline V gene are ENHRY and SYGVKD. This CDR3 reads CAISEIGTNSGANVLTF. As DNA, the CDR3 is TGTGCCATCAGTGAAATAGGCACTAACTCTGGGGCCAACGTCCTGACTTTC.

The chain combines TRBV6-5 with TRBJ1-3, with D uncertain. The germline V and J ends were trimmed by 6 bases and 0 bases, with 12 bases remaining between them. In germline, CDR1 is MNHEY, CDR2 SVGAGI. The length of the CDR3 is 15 residues. The CDR3 DNA follows: TGTGCCAGCAGCCGTCTCAGTATCTCTGGAAACACCATATATTTT. It translates to CASSRLSISGNTIYF.

The chain links TRBV7-9 to TRBJ2-3; possible D gene TRBD2, 6 bases. The V end was cut by 1 base, the J end by 7 bases, with 9 bases between. The CDR3 has 13 residues. CDR1 SEHNR and CDR2 FQNEAQ come from the germline V gene (reference sequence). CDR3 in amino acids: CASSLGAGYTQYF. In DNA form, the CDR3 reads TGTGCCAGCAGCTTAGGGGCGGGATATACGCAGTATTTT.

V and J are TRBV7-2 and TRBJ1-1; a weak D match, TRBD1 (5 bases). Germline values: CDR1 SGHTA, CDR2 FQGNSA. This CDR3 has 12 residues. V lost 5 bases to trimming and J lost 7 bases, with 11 bases between them. Here the CDR3 DNA reads TGTGCCAGCAGCCCAAGCGACAGTGAAGCTTTCTTT. Residues: CASSPSDSEAFF.

The count of this clone is one. V usage is TRBV6-5 and J usage is TRBJ2-1; no reliable D call. The V and J ends lost 8 bases and 5 bases respectively, with 16 bases between them. CDR3 length: 14 residues. CDR1 is MNHEY and CDR2 is SVGAGI in the germline V gene. CDR3 nucleotides: TGTGCCAGCCGTGCACTTATATCTAACAATGAGCAGTTCTTC. Its translation: CASRALISNNEQFF.

This chain links TRBV2 with TRBJ2-2; 11 bases are a match to TRBD2. V shed 5 bases, J shed 5 bases, and the junction held 22 bases outside the gene matches. This CDR3 comprises 21 residues. Germline V lookup: CDR1 SNHLY, CDR2 FYNNEI. CDR3 region: CASSPVQLFSGRARRTGELFF. The CDR3 DNA reads TGTGCCAGCAGTCCAGTTCAACTTTTTAGCGGGAGGGCCCGTAGGACCGGGGAGCTGTTTTTT.

This clone was seen just once. This chain links TRBV4-2 with TRBJ2-7; 10 bases align to TRBD2. Losses at the gene ends were 1 base for V and 3 bases for J; bases not matched to a gene: 12. There are 18 residues in the CDR3. Germline V gives CDR1 LGHNA, CDR2 YNFKEQ. The CDR3 loop reads CASSQGSSGGFRGYEQYF. CDR3 bases: TGTGCCAGCAGCCAAGGTAGTAGCGGGGGGTTTAGGGGCTACGAGCAGTACTTC.

The V gene is TRBV9, the J gene TRBJ2-7; 8 bases agree with TRBD2. The CDR3 has 16 residues. V lost 0 bases to trimming and J lost 0 bases; unmatched junction nucleotides: 5. Germline values: CDR1 SGDLS, CDR2 YYNGEE. The CDR3 nucleotides read TGTGCCAGCAGCGTAGGTCCAGCGGGGGCCTCCTACGAGCAGTACTTC. Its protein is CASSVGPAGASYEQYF. Full variable domain (remainder filled in from reference TRBV9 and TRBJ2-7): DSGVTQTPKHLITATGQRVTLRCSPRSGDLSVYWYQQSLDQGLQFLIQYYNGEERAKGNILERFSAQQFPDLHSELNLSSLELGDSALYFCASSVGPAGASYEQYFGPGTRLTVT.